The 9 T cell receptor beta chains given below trace back to one sample, sequenced in a study of human T cells and chemical hapten exposure. TCRdb reanalysed the RACE reads using MiXCR and keeps one entry per CDR3 protein. The sample records 90,000 to 110,000 distinct CDR3 sequences, roughly a tenth being singletons. Time point indicated: patch test 2, 6 weeks after DPC sensitization. Sample treatment: therapeutic diphenylcyclopropenone sensitization with weekly scalp DPC. The input for sequencing was whole blood, taken in connection with sensitization to the hapten diphenylcyclopropenone (DPC). These receptors were obtained from a woman aged 40 to 50 with alopecia areata. Some clones in this sample may be carry-over from other donors' samples.

This clonotype showed up many times. The rearrangement uses TRBV7-2 and TRBJ2-3; TRBD1 matches 9 bases. This CDR3 contains 15 residues. Germline V gene sequence: CDR1 SGHTA, CDR2 FQGNSA. After removal of 7 bases from V and 0 bases from J, the junction contained 5 bases not matched to a gene. Here the CDR3 reads CASIDRGASTDTQYF. CDR3 DNA sequence: TGTGCCAGCATCGACAGGGGGGCTAGCACAGATACGCAGTATTTT.

V gene TRBV2 combines with J gene TRBJ2-1, with 13 bases identical to TRBD2. The CDR3 has 15 residues. V trimming: 5 bases; J trimming: 11 bases; junction bases outside the gene matches: 9. Germline-derived CDR1 and CDR2 are SNHLY and FYNNEI. The CDR3 loop reads CASSRLAGGPMQQFF. CDR3 bases: TGTGCCAGCAGTCGACTAGCGGGGGGTCCTATGCAGCAGTTCTTC.

The chain employs TRBV28 and TRBJ1-5; tentatively, D is TRBD1 (5 bases). CDR1 and CDR2 (germline): MDHEN, SYDVKM. This CDR3 spans 18 amino acids. Trimming cost V 4 bases and J 9 bases, with 28 bases left between them. The chain's CDR3 is CASSSNRRGIDFSLPQHF. CDR3 nucleotide sequence: TGTGCCAGCAGTTCGAACAGGAGGGGCATTGATTTCAGTCTGCCCCAGCATTTT.

This clonotype was counted at least ten times. The V and J genes are TRBV12-3 or TRBV12-4 and TRBJ1-4; TRBD1 matches 7 bases. The CDR3 runs to 15 residues. V lost 5 bases, J lost 5 bases, and 8 bases stayed unmatched. The DNA of the CDR3 is TGTGCCAGCAGTCCCCAGGGGGGGGCAAATGAAAAACTGTTTTTT. Amino acid sequence: CASSPQGGANEKLFF.

The V and J genes are TRBV7-3 and TRBJ2-7; tentatively, D is TRBD2 (6 bases). The CDR3 contains 13 residues. CDR1 and CDR2 (germline): SGHTA, FQGTGA. Trimming stripped 4 bases from V and 3 bases from J, with 10 bases between. Here the CDR3 reads CASSSLGLYEQYF. For the CDR3, the DNA is TGTGCCAGCAGCTCCCTGGGACTCTACGAGCAGTACTTC.

This clonotype was picked up many times. The chain is built from TRBV12-3 or TRBV12-4 and TRBJ2-3; 8 bases align to TRBD1. V lost 6 bases to trimming and J lost 4 bases; unmatched junction nucleotides: 12. The CDR3 totals 16 residues. The CDR3 loop reads CASSRHGTGVADTQYF. As DNA, the CDR3 is TGTGCCAGCAGCCGCCACGGGACAGGAGTGGCAGATACGCAGTATTTT.

This clonotype was seen only a few times. The junction does not match germline at one end; this may be a read error. The V and J genes are TRBV4-1 and TRBJ2-3; D possibly matches TRBD1 or TRBD2 (6 bases each). Germline V gene data show CDR1 as MGHRA and CDR2 as YSYEKL. The CDR3 is 13 amino acids. Here the CDR3 reads CASSQVLITGAIF. CDR3 sequence (DNA): TGCGCCAGCAGCCAAGTATTAATAACGGGGGCTATTTTT.

The genes are TRBV6-2 or TRBV6-3 and TRBJ2-1; tentatively, D is TRBD1 (5 bases). V was clipped by 6 bases and J by 3 bases, with 12 bases between them. Germline CDR1 is MNHEY and CDR2 is SVGEGT. The CDR3 extends over 14 amino acids. The CDR3 is CASSLQTDYNEQFF. CDR3 DNA: TGTGCCAGCAGCCTTCAGACAGACTACAATGAGCAGTTCTTC.

This clonotype was seen at least ten times. The chain recombines TRBV27 with TRBJ2-2, with TRBD1 matching 8 bases. This CDR3 has 18 amino acids. The trim removed 2 bases at V and 0 bases at J, leaving 8 bases unmatched. CDR1 and CDR2 (germline): MNHEY, SMNVEV (reference sequence). The CDR3 protein is CASSLKGQVISNTGELFF. CDR3 sequence (DNA): TGTGCCAGCAGTTTAAAGGGACAGGTGATATCGAACACCGGGGAGCTGTTTTTT.